This TCR beta chain came from a study of OX40 agonist ivuxolimab in advanced cancers. CDR1 and CDR2 (germline): SEHNR, FQNEAQ (reference sequence). The CDR3 is 14 amino acids. V was pared by 2 bases and J by 10 bases, with 12 bases between. Profiled with immunoSEQ multiplex PCR; TCRdb holds only in-frame clones, not every one. The sample has approximately 72,000 clones, around 83% seen once. The J gene is TRBJ1-6, the V gene TRBV7-9, with D perhaps TRBD1 (5 bases). This clonotype was obtained from an adult with an advanced solid tumor such as melanoma, head and neck, liver or kidney cancer. The sequencing used CD4+ or CD8+ T cells sorted from blood, collected in a trial of the OX40 agonist ivuxolimab. The CDR3 is CASSLRGPGSPLHF. CDR3 sequence (DNA): TGTGCCAGCAGCTTAAGGGGTCCAGGGTCACCCCTCCACTTT.